This entry concerns a single T cell receptor beta chain. This CDR3 has 15 residues. The germline V and J ends were trimmed by 5 bases and 0 bases, with 10 bases remaining between them. The germline CDR1 and CDR2 sequences are SNHLY and FYNNEI. The PCR used 60 Vbeta and 13 Jbeta primers. Repertoires were generated with immunoSEQ multiplex PCR, while TCRdb's copy carries only in-frame clones and drops some. In the table there are around 78,000 clones, roughly 60% of which are singletons. The data stem from a study of cytomegalovirus exposure and HLA in healthy donors. This chain uses TRBV2 with TRBJ1-4; D is possibly TRBD1 (6 bases). The source of this sequence is a man aged 25-40 years in good health and CMV-seropositive. Sequenced sample: PBMCs. The CDR3 spells CASSPPGATNEKLFF. The CDR3 region has the DNA TGTGCCAGCAGTCCTCCAGGGGCAACTAATGAAAAACTGTTTTTT.